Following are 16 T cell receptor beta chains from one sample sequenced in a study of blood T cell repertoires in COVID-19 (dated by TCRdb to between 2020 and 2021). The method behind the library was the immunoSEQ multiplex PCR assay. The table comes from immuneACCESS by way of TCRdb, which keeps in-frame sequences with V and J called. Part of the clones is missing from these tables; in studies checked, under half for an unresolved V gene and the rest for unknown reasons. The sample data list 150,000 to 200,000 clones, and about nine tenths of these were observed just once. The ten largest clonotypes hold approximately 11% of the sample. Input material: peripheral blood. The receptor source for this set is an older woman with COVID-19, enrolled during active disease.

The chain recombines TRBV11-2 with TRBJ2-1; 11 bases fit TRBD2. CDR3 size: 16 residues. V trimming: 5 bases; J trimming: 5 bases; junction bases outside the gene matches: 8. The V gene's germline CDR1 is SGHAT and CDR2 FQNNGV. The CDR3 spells CASSLLAGGLNNEQFF. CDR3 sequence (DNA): TGTGCCAGCAGCCTCCTAGCGGGAGGATTAAACAATGAGCAGTTCTTC.

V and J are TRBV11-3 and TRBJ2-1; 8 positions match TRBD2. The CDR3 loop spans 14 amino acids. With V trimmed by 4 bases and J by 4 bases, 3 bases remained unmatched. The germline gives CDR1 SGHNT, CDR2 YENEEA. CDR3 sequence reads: CASSSRGVYNEQFF. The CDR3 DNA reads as TGTGCCAGCAGCTCGCGGGGGGTGTACAATGAGCAGTTCTTC.

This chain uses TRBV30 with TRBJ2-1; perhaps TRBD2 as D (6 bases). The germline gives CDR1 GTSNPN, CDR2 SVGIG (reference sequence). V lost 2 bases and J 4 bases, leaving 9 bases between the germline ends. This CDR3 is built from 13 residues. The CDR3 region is CAWSPSAYNEQFF. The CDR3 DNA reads TGTGCCTGGAGTCCTAGCGCTTACAATGAGCAGTTCTTC. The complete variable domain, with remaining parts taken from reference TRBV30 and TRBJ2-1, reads SQTIHQWPATLVQPVGSPLSLECTVEGTSNPNLYWYRQAAGRGLQLLFYSVGIGQISSEVPQNLSASRPQDRQFILSSKKLLLSDSGFYLCAWSPSAYNEQFFGPGTRLTVL.

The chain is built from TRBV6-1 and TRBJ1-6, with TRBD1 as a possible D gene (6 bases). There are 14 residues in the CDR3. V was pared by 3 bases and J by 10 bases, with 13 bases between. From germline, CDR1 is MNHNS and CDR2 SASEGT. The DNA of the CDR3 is TGTGCCAGCAGTGAGGGCAGGGGAAGGTCACCCCTCCACTTT. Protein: CASSEGRGRSPLHF.

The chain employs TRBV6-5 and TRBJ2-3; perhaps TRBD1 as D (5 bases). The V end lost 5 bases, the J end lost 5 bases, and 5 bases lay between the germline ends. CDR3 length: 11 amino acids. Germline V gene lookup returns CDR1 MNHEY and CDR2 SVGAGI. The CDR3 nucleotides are TGTGCCAGCAGTACAGGAGATACGCAGTATTTT. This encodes CASSTGDTQYF.

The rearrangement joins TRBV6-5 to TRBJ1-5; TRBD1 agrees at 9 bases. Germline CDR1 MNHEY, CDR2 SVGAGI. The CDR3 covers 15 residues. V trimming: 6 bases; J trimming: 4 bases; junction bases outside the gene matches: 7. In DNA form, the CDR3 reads TGTGCCAGCAGGGCGATACAGGGGGCGAATCAGCCCCAGCATTTT. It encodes CASRAIQGANQPQHF.

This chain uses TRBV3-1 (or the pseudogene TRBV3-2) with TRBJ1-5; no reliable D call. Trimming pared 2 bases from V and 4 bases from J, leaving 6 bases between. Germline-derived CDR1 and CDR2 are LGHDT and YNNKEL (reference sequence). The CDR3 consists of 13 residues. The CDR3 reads CASSQRVNQPQHF. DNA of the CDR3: TGTGCCAGCAGCCAACGGGTGAATCAGCCCCAGCATTTT.

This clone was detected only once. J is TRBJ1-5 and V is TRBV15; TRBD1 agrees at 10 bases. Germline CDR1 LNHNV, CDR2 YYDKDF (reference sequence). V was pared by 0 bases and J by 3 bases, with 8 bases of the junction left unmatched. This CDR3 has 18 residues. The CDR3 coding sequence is TGTGCCACCAGCAGAGACGATTCCGGGACAGGGGTCAATCAGCCCCAGCATTTT. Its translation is CATSRDDSGTGVNQPQHF.

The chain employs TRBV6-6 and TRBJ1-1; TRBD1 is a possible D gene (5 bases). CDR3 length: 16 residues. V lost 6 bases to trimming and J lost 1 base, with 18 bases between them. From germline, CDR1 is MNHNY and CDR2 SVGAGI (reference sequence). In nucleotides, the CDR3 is TGTGCCAGCAGCCGTACCTTCTTACAGGAGAACACTGAAGCTTTCTTT. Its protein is CASSRTFLQENTEAFF.

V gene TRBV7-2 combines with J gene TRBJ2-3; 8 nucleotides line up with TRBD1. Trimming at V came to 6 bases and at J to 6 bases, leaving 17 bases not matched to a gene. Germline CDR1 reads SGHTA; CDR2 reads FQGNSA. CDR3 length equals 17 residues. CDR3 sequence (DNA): TGTGCCAGCAGTCTTCAAGCGGGTCAGGGGGCTGGGGATACGCAGTATTTT. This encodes CASSLQAGQGAGDTQYF. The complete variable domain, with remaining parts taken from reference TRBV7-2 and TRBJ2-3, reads GAGVSQSPSNKVTEKGKDVELRCDPISGHTALYWYRQSLGQGLEFLIYFQGNSAPDKSGLPSDRFSAERTGGSVSTLTIQRTQQEDSAVYLCASSLQAGQGAGDTQYFGPGTRLTVL.

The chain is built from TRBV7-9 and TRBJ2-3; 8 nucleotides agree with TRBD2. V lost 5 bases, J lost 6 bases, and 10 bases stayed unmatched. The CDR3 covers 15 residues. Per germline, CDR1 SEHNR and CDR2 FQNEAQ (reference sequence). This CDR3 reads CASSRTSGYLDTQYF. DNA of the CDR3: TGTGCCAGCAGCCGCACTAGCGGCTATCTCGATACGCAGTATTTT. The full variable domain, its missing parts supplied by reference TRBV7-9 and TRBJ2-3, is DTGVSQNPRHKITKRGQNVTFRCDPISEHNRLYWYRQTLGQGPEFLTYFQNEAQLEKSRLLSDRFSAERPKGSFSTLEIQRTEQGDSAMYLCASSRTSGYLDTQYFGPGTRLTVL.

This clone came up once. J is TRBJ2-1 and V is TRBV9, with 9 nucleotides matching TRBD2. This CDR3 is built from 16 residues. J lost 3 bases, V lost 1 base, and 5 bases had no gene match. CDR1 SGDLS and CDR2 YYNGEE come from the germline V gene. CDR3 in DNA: TGTGCCAGCAGCGTATTAGGGACTAGCTTCTACAATGAGCAGTTCTTC. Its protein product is CASSVLGTSFYNEQFF.

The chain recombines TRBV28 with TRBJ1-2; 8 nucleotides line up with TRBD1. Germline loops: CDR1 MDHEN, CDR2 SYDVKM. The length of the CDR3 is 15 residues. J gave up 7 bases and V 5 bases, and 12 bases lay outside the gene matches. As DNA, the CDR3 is TGTGCCAGCAGTGCCCGGGACAGGCCAATTCGTGGCTACACCTTC. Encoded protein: CASSARDRPIRGYTF.

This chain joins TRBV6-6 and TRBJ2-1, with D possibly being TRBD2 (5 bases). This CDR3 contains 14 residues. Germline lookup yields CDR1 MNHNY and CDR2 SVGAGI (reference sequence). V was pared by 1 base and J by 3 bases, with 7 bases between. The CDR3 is CASSYLEDYNEQFF. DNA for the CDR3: TGTGCCAGCAGTTACTTGGAGGACTACAATGAGCAGTTCTTC.

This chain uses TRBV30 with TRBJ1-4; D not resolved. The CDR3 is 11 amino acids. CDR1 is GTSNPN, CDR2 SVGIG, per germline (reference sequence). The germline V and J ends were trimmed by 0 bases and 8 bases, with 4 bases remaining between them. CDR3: CAWSVREKLFF. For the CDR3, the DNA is TGTGCCTGGAGTGTACGGGAAAAACTGTTTTTT. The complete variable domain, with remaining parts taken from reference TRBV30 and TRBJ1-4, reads SQTIHQWPATLVQPVGSPLSLECTVEGTSNPNLYWYRQAAGRGLQLLFYSVGIGQISSEVPQNLSASRPQDRQFILSSKKLLLSDSGFYLCAWSVREKLFFGSGTQLSVL.

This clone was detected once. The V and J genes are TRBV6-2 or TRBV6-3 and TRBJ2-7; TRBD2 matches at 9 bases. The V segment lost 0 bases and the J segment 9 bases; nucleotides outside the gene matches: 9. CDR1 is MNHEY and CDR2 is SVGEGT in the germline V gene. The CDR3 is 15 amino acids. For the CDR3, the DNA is TGTGCCAGCAGTTACTCGATGGCGGGAGGGCCGCTGCAGTACTTC. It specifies CASSYSMAGGPLQYF.